Below are 7 T cell receptor beta chains sequenced from a single sample in a study of T cells after yellow fever vaccination. TCRdb re-called the 5' RACE reads with MiXCR, one entry per CDR3 protein. This sample has around 250,000 distinct CDR3 sequences, with 5.2% found just once. Sequencing was performed on CD4+ T cells sorted from PBMCs, taken on the day of the yellow fever booster vaccination. The receptors here all came from a man aged 18-30 years who received the YFV17D yellow fever vaccine.

There are many counts of this clonotype. V gene TRBV9 combines with J gene TRBJ1-3; TRBD1 is a possible D gene (5 bases). The germline V gene has CDR1 SGDLS and CDR2 YYNGEE. Trimming took off 4 bases at V and 0 bases at J, with 11 bases between the two ends. CDR3 length: 15 amino acids. CDR3 sequence: CASSRGDGSGNTIYF. In nucleotides, the CDR3 is TGTGCCAGCAGCCGCGGGGACGGCTCTGGAAACACCATATATTTT.

The chain links TRBV5-1 to TRBJ2-5, with 10 bases that match TRBD2. CDR1 and CDR2 (germline): SGHRS, YFSETQ. The CDR3 sequence is 16 residues long. V dropped 0 bases and J dropped 0; count of bases not matched to a gene: 2. CDR3 coding DNA: TGCGCCAGCAGCTTGGGAGCGGGGGGGGACCAAGAGACCCAGTACTTC. Translated, it gives CASSLGAGGDQETQYF.

This clonotype was counted between two and nine times. The V call is TRBV5-4, the J call TRBJ2-7; no definite D call. The germline gives CDR1 SGHNT, CDR2 YYREEE (reference sequence). Trimming left V 2 bases short and J 1 base short, with 4 bases between. The CDR3 is 12 amino acids. As DNA, the CDR3 is TGTGCCAGCAGCTTTGGGTCCTACGAGCAGTACTTC. This encodes CASSFGSYEQYF. The full variable domain, in which reference TRBV5-4 and TRBJ2-7 provide the parts outside the CDR3, is ETGVTQSPTHLIKTRGQQVTLRCSSQSGHNTVSWYQQALGQGPQFIFQYYREEENGRGNFPPRFSGLQFPNYSSELNVNALELDDSALYLCASSFGSYEQYFGPGTRLTVT.

This chain links TRBV20-1 with TRBJ2-7; TRBD1 agrees at 7 bases. J gave up 0 bases and V 5 bases, and 7 bases lay outside the gene matches. Per germline, CDR1 DFQATT and CDR2 SNEGSKA (reference sequence). This CDR3 is built from 14 residues. The CDR3 spells CSAVRGSSSYEQYF. CDR3 DNA sequence: TGCAGTGCTGTCAGGGGGTCCAGCTCCTACGAGCAGTACTTC.

The V call is TRBV3-1, the J call TRBJ2-5; D remains unclear. The CDR3 consists of 13 residues. Trimming stripped 6 bases from V and 4 bases from J, with 12 bases between. In germline, CDR1 is LGHDT, CDR2 YNNKEL (reference sequence). CDR3 nucleotides: TGTGCCAGCAGGCCAACCGTGGGAGAGACCCAGTACTTC. Its protein is CASRPTVGETQYF.

The genes are TRBV6-6 and TRBJ2-6; 8 bases line up with TRBD1. Per germline, CDR1 MNHNY and CDR2 SVGAGI (reference sequence). Germline trimming cut 6 bases from V and 4 bases from J; bases unmatched to any gene: 14. There are 18 residues in the CDR3. CDR3 sequence reads: CASSLHRTGNSGANVLTF. CDR3 bases: TGTGCCAGCAGCCTTCACCGGACAGGGAACTCCGGGGCCAACGTCCTGACTTTC.

This clonotype was found many times. This chain links TRBV7-2 with TRBJ2-3, with TRBD2 matching 11 bases. Germline CDR1 is SGHTA and CDR2 is FQGNSA. The V and J ends lost 8 bases and 7 bases, in that order; junction bases with no gene match: 11. The length of the CDR3 is 15 residues. The CDR3 nucleotides read TGTGCCAGCGGATTAGCGGGGGGGCGCGCGTATACGCAGTATTTT. Encoded protein: CASGLAGGRAYTQYF.